The 32 T cell receptor beta chains below all came from one sample that was sequenced in a study of CD8 T cells in ankylosing spondylitis. A single record per CDR3 protein comes from TCRdb applying MiXCR to the 5' RACE reads. The sample shows 200,000 to 250,000 distinct CDR3 sequences, approximately 12% of them seen only once. The sample consisted of blood, either unsorted or a sorted T cell fraction (not recorded which). The receptor set was obtained from a male donor with ankylosing spondylitis or in good health (not recorded which).

This clonotype was counted ten times or more. This rearrangement joins TRBV24-1 to TRBJ2-3; D gene unclear. The CDR3 covers 14 residues. V was clipped by 3 bases and J by 2 bases, with 8 bases between them. The germline V gene has CDR1 KGHDR and CDR2 SFDVKD. CDR3 DNA: TGTGCCACCAGTGATCCGCGTTACACAGATACGCAGTATTTT. It translates to CATSDPRYTDTQYF.

The rearrangement uses TRBV5-6 and TRBJ2-2; the D gene is possibly TRBD2 (5 bases). V was shortened by 4 bases and J by 6 bases, with 13 bases between the two germline ends. CDR1 SGHDT and CDR2 YYEEEE come from the germline V gene. The CDR3 spans 14 residues. The CDR3 reads CASSPGLNSGELFF. The CDR3 region has the DNA TGTGCCAGCAGCCCCGGACTCAACTCCGGGGAGCTGTTTTTT.

This clonotype has a count of ten or more. The V gene is TRBV15, the J gene TRBJ2-1; D is possibly TRBD2 (5 bases). Germline CDR1 is LNHNV and CDR2 is YYDKDF (reference sequence). The CDR3 loop spans 14 amino acids. Trimming took 2 bases from V and 6 from J, leaving 11 bases between them. CDR3 nucleotides: TGTGCCACCAGCAGAACCCCCACTAGCAATGAGCAGTTCTTC. It specifies CATSRTPTSNEQFF.

This clonotype was seen a few times. The V and J genes are TRBV27 and TRBJ2-1, with 9 positions matching TRBD2. Trimming at V came to 0 bases and at J to 7 bases, leaving 13 bases not matched to a gene. This CDR3 is built from 18 residues. Per germline, CDR1 MNHEY and CDR2 SMNVEV (reference sequence). The CDR3 bases are TGTGCCAGCAGTTTATCGAGGCCAACAAGCGGGAGGTCGAATGAGCAGTTCTTC. Translating it yields CASSLSRPTSGRSNEQFF.

This clonotype was counted at least ten times. The chain is built from TRBV2 and TRBJ2-3, with 7 bases fitting TRBD2. The V segment lost 1 base and the J segment 2 bases; nucleotides outside the gene matches: 6. The CDR3 loop spans 16 amino acids. The germline V gene encodes CDR1 SNHLY and CDR2 FYNNEI. The CDR3 spells CASSEGVAGATDTQYF. The CDR3 DNA is TGTGCCAGCAGTGAAGGGGTAGCGGGCGCCACAGATACGCAGTATTTT.

This clonotype was detected only a few times. The chain joins TRBV6-4 to TRBJ2-3; 8 bases align to TRBD1. The germline gives CDR1 MRHNA, CDR2 SNTAGT. The V gene end was trimmed by 2 bases and the J gene end by 6 bases; junction bases not matched to a gene: 7. The length of the CDR3 is 15 residues. The CDR3 nucleotides read TGTGCCAGCAGTGACGAGACAGGGGAGCCGGATACGCAGTATTTT. As protein: CASSDETGEPDTQYF.

Many counts were recorded for this clonotype. This chain links TRBV7-6 with TRBJ2-3; no firm D call. This CDR3 comprises 15 residues. Germline V gene sequence: CDR1 SGHVS, CDR2 FNYEAQ. V lost 5 bases and J 3 bases, leaving 15 bases between the germline ends. This CDR3 reads CASSAGRWQTDTQYF. The CDR3 DNA is TGTGCCAGCAGCGCCGGCCGTTGGCAAACAGATACGCAGTATTTT.

This clonotype was found many times. This chain uses TRBV5-1 with TRBJ1-2, with a tentative D call TRBD1 (5 bases). The germline V and J ends were trimmed by 6 bases and 2 bases, with 17 bases remaining between them. The germline V gene encodes CDR1 SGHRS and CDR2 YFSETQ. This CDR3 comprises 15 residues. CDR3 coding DNA: TGCGCCAGCACCACCGGGGTAGGGGTCAACTATGGCTACACCTTC. Amino acid sequence: CASTTGVGVNYGYTF.

Many counts were recorded for this clonotype. The gene calls are TRBV12-3 or TRBV12-4 and TRBJ1-6; a weak D match, TRBD1 (5 bases). Trimming cost V 5 bases and J 8 bases, with 13 bases left between them. The CDR3 runs to 14 residues. CDR3: CASSLKIGDSPLHF. The CDR3 coding sequence is TGTGCCAGCAGTCTGAAAATAGGGGATTCACCCCTCCACTTT.

This clonotype was seen ten or more times. The rearrangement links TRBV6-1 to TRBJ2-2; TRBD2 aligns across 7 bases. V was pared by 7 bases and J by 4 bases, with 12 bases of the junction left unmatched. The CDR3 sequence is 16 residues long. Germline values: CDR1 MNHNS, CDR2 SASEGT. CDR3 nucleotide sequence: TGTGCCAGCAATCCATCGGGGAGGGAAGGCACCGGGGAGCTGTTTTTT. Its translation is CASNPSGREGTGELFF.

This clonotype was found a few times. The CDR3 DNA sequence: TGTGCCAGCAGTTTACAGGGGTCAGGGGCCACTGAAGCTTTCTTT. This translates into CASSLQGSGATEAFF. J is TRBJ1-1 and V is TRBV12-3 or TRBV12-4, with a tentative D call TRBD1 (6 bases). V was shortened by 2 bases and J by 4 bases, with 14 bases between the two germline ends. The CDR3 loop spans 15 amino acids.

This clonotype showed up many times. V gene TRBV7-2 combines with J gene TRBJ1-6; tentatively, D is TRBD1 (6 bases). CDR3 length equals 15 residues. V was cut by 3 bases and J by 10 bases, with 16 bases left in between. CDR1 and CDR2 (germline): SGHTA, FQGNSA. The DNA for the CDR3 is TGTGCCAGCAGCTTGGGGGGCAATCACCCATCACCCCTCCACTTT. It encodes CASSLGGNHPSPLHF.

The J gene is TRBJ2-5, the V gene TRBV5-1, with 9 bases identical to TRBD2. This CDR3 contains 15 residues. Germline V gene sequence: CDR1 SGHRS, CDR2 YFSETQ. V lost 3 bases and J lost 2; bases outside the gene matches: 5. CDR3: CASSSVAGEQETQYF. As DNA, the CDR3 is TGCGCCAGCAGCTCCGTAGCGGGGGAACAAGAGACCCAGTACTTC.

This clonotype has ten or more counts. The CDR3 protein is CASSLGLAGAIVYF. The CDR3, as DNA: TGTGCCAGCAGTTTAGGACTAGCGGGAGCCATCGTGTACTTC. The rearrangement links TRBV12-3 or TRBV12-4 to TRBJ2-5; TRBD2 aligns across 12 bases. V shed 1 base, J shed 13 bases, and the junction held 7 bases outside the gene matches. The CDR3 runs to 14 residues.

There are a few counts of this clonotype. CDR3 loop: CASSQVVLGGAYEQYF. As DNA, the CDR3 is TGTGCCAGCAGCCAAGTAGTTCTCGGGGGCGCTTACGAGCAGTACTTC. This chain uses TRBV7-8 with TRBJ2-7; perhaps D is TRBD1 or TRBD2 (6 bases each). The V and J ends lost 5 bases and 4 bases respectively, with 21 bases between them. In germline, CDR1 is SGHVS, CDR2 FQNEAQ. CDR3 length: 16 residues.

The rearrangement links TRBV29-1 to TRBJ2-7; 8 bases are a match to TRBD1. Germline V gene lookup returns CDR1 SQVTM and CDR2 ANQGSEA. This CDR3 region has 15 residues. Germline trimming cut 3 bases from V and 0 bases from J; bases unmatched to any gene: 7. Here the CDR3 reads CSVDTGQGSSYEQYF. As DNA, the CDR3 is TGCAGCGTTGATACCGGACAGGGAAGCTCCTACGAGCAGTACTTC.

This clonotype was recorded at least ten times. The gene calls are TRBV20-1 and TRBJ2-3; 9 positions match TRBD2. The CDR3 extends over 14 amino acids. Germline CDR1 DFQATT, CDR2 SNEGSKA (reference sequence). V lost 3 bases, J lost 6 bases, and 7 bases stayed unmatched. The DNA of the CDR3 is TGCAGTGCTAGTGGCGGGGGGGGAATGGATACGCAGTATTTT. Translated, it gives CSASGGGGMDTQYF.

V gene TRBV6-1 combines with J gene TRBJ1-1, with TRBD1 matching 8 bases. The CDR3 has 15 residues. CDR1 and CDR2 from the germline V gene are MNHNS and SASEGT. V gave up 6 bases and J gave up 4 bases; unmatched junction bases: 10. The CDR3 DNA sequence: TGTGCCAGCAGCAAACCTCGGGACAGGAGCACTGAAGCTTTCTTT. Protein sequence: CASSKPRDRSTEAFF.

This clonotype has ten or more counts. The chain has TRBV5-1 and TRBJ1-1; D is unclear. V was pared by 1 base and J by 1 base, with 8 bases between. Germline loops: CDR1 SGHRS, CDR2 YFSETQ. The CDR3 runs to 14 residues. CDR3 DNA: TGCGCCAGCAGCTTGTCAGGTTCGAACACTGAAGCTTTCTTT. It specifies CASSLSGSNTEAFF.

This clonotype has at least ten counts. V gene TRBV12-3 or TRBV12-4 combines with J gene TRBJ2-1, with 13 bases fitting TRBD2. The trim removed 5 bases at V and 2 bases at J, leaving 6 bases unmatched. The CDR3 runs to 17 residues. DNA of the CDR3: TGTGCCAGCAGTGGACTAGCGGGAGTGTTAGCCTACAATGAGCAGTTCTTC. Protein product: CASSGLAGVLAYNEQFF.

The table lists this clonotype with many counts. This chain connects TRBV5-1 to TRBJ2-3, with 11 bases identical to TRBD2. V lost 4 bases, J lost 3 bases, and 10 bases stayed unmatched. Looked up from germline, CDR1 is SGHRS and CDR2 is YFSETQ. There are 17 residues in the CDR3. The DNA for the CDR3 is TGCGCCAGCAGCCCACGTCTGACTAGCGGGAATACAGATACGCAGTATTTT. Translating it yields CASSPRLTSGNTDTQYF.

The sample holds many counts of this clonotype. The rearrangement links TRBV5-1 to TRBJ2-4, with unresolved D. Trimming cost V 3 bases and J 5 bases, with 12 bases left between them. CDR1 SGHRS and CDR2 YFSETQ come from the germline V gene. The CDR3 has 14 amino acids. The CDR3 spells CASSSPSAENIQYF. DNA for the CDR3: TGCGCCAGCAGCTCCCCCAGCGCAGAAAACATTCAGTACTTC.

This chain joins TRBV29-1 and TRBJ2-5; D might be TRBD1 or TRBD2, each matching 5 bases. Trimming left V 4 bases short and J 4 bases short, with 10 bases between. The germline gives CDR1 SQVTM, CDR2 ANQGSEA. This CDR3 is built from 12 residues. The CDR3 region has the DNA TGCAGCGTTGGATCAGGGAGAGAGACCCAGTACTTC. Translated, it gives CSVGSGRETQYF.

This clonotype was counted many times. This chain uses TRBV5-1 with TRBJ2-2, with 8 bases identical to TRBD1. Unmatched junction bases numbered 6, after V lost 4 bases and J lost 4 bases. Germline values: CDR1 SGHRS, CDR2 YFSETQ. The CDR3 sequence is 15 residues long. CDR3 amino acids: CASSQTGGVTGELFF. The CDR3 DNA sequence: TGCGCCAGCAGCCAAACAGGGGGAGTCACCGGGGAGCTGTTTTTT.

This clonotype was observed at least ten times. This rearrangement joins TRBV20-1 to TRBJ2-1; D is undetermined. The CDR3 runs 13 residues. The V gene's germline CDR1 is DFQATT and CDR2 SNEGSKA (reference sequence). Trimming shortened V by 0 bases and J by 5 bases, and 8 bases separated the two germline ends. The CDR3 protein is CSAREERNNEQFF. The CDR3 bases are TGCAGTGCTAGAGAGGAAAGGAACAATGAGCAGTTCTTC.

V and J are TRBV10-3 and TRBJ2-7; 8 nucleotides line up with TRBD2. The CDR3 is 15 amino acids. Germline V lookup: CDR1 ENHRY, CDR2 SYGVKD. The ends lost 3 bases at V and 5 bases at J; junction bases unmatched: 9. The CDR3 region is CAISESGGARNEQYF. The CDR3 coding sequence is TGTGCCATCAGTGAATCGGGGGGGGCGAGAAACGAGCAGTACTTC.

For this clonotype: A much larger clone sits a single nucleotide away, making a read error possible. The chain has TRBV28 and TRBJ1-3; D gene ambiguous. The CDR3 is made up of 13 amino acids. Per the germline V gene, CDR1 is MDHEN and CDR2 is SYDVKM. CDR3 in amino acids: CASSFRSGNTIHF. DNA of the CDR3: TGTGCCAGCAGTTTTCGCTCTGGAAACACCATACATTTT.

There are a few counts of this clonotype. The V call is TRBV6-1, the J call TRBJ2-2; D is ambiguous. Germline V gene sequence: CDR1 MNHNS, CDR2 SASEGT. CDR3 length: 16 residues. V lost 8 bases and J lost 0, with 16 bases in between. In DNA form, the CDR3 reads TGTGCCAGCCCTCGGATCCCCATCGCGAACACCGGGGAGCTGTTTTTT. Protein: CASPRIPIANTGELFF.

This clonotype was seen a few times. This chain links TRBV28 with TRBJ2-4; perhaps TRBD1 as D (6 bases). Germline assignment: CDR1 MDHEN and CDR2 SYDVKM. The length of the CDR3 is 12 residues. Between the trimmed V and J ends, which lost 5 bases and 7 bases, there was a span of 9 bases. The CDR3 nucleotides are TGTGCCAGCAGTACAGGGTTTAACATTCAGTACTTC. It encodes CASSTGFNIQYF. Full variable domain (missing parts from reference TRBV28 and TRBJ2-4): DVKVTQSSRYLVKRTGEKVFLECVQDMDHENMFWYRQDPGLGLRLIYFSYDVKMKEKGDIPEGYSVSREKKERFSLILESASTNQTSMYLCASSTGFNIQYFGAGTRLSVL.

At least ten counts were recorded for this clonotype. The chain employs TRBV20-1 and TRBJ1-5, with TRBD1 identical over 8 bases. The CDR3 consists of 14 residues. CDR1 and CDR2 (germline): DFQATT, SNEGSKA (reference sequence). The V and J ends lost 3 bases and 4 bases, in that order; junction bases with no gene match: 5. The CDR3 DNA follows: TGCAGTGCTAGCCCAACAGGGGGAAATCAGCCCCAGCATTTT. The encoded protein is CSASPTGGNQPQHF.

This clonotype was seen many times. The V and J genes are TRBV29-1 and TRBJ1-5; 10 bases line up with TRBD1. Germline V gene lookup returns CDR1 SQVTM and CDR2 ANQGSEA. Losses at the gene ends were 4 bases for V and 5 bases for J; bases not matched to a gene: 5. The CDR3 loop spans 14 amino acids. CDR3 loop: CSVGGGTGDQPQHF. The CDR3 nucleotides are TGCAGCGTTGGAGGCGGGACAGGGGATCAGCCCCAGCATTTT.

This clonotype was found many times. The CDR3 loop reads CASSLKREDTEAFF. The CDR3 DNA is TGCGCCAGCAGCTTGAAGAGGGAGGACACTGAAGCTTTCTTT. This chain links TRBV5-1 with TRBJ1-1; D is undetermined. The germline gives CDR1 SGHRS, CDR2 YFSETQ. The CDR3 is 14 residues long. Trimming took off 1 base at V and 3 bases at J, with 10 bases between the two ends. The complete variable domain, with remaining parts taken from reference TRBV5-1 and TRBJ1-1, reads KAGVTQTPRYLIKTRGQQVTLSCSPISGHRSVSWYQQTPGQGLQFLFEYFSETQRNKGNFPGRFSGRQFSNSRSEMNVSTLELGDSALYLCASSLKREDTEAFFGQGTRLTVV.